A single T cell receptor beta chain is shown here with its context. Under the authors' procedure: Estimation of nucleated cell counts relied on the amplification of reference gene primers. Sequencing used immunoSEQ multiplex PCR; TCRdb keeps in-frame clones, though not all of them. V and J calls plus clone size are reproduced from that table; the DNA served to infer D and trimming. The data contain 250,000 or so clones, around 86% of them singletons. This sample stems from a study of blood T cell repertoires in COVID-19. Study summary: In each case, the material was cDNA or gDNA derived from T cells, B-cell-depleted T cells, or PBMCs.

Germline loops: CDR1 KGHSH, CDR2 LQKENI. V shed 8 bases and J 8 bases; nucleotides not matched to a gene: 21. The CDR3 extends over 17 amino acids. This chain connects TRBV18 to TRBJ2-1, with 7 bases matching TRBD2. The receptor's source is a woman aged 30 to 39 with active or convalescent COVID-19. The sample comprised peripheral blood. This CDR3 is CASPHGDGGELRDEQFF. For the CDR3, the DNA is TGTGCCAGCCCCCACGGTGATGGGGGGGAACTTCGGGATGAGCAGTTCTTC.